This T cell receptor (beta chain) was identified during a study of T cell repertoires in cytomegalovirus infection. Study at large: Both CMV infection and a matching HLA type were indicated by public TCR beta signatures.

Findings of the study overall: The ex vivo response was dominated by HLA-C-restricted CMV-specific TCR beta clonotypes. There were carriers of CMV plus the relevant HLA, and cumulative public TCR beta family frequency identified them.

CDR3 length equals 15 residues. With V trimmed by 8 bases and J by 6 bases, 10 bases remained unmatched. Germline-derived CDR1 and CDR2 are SNHLY and FYNNEI. One entry per CDR3 protein, called by TCRdb with MiXCR from the reads. The sample gives hundreds of thousands of distinct CDR3 sequences, approximately 24% of which show up once; roughly 8% is in the top ten. Note on this clonotype: The antigen remains unidentified.

Sequenced material: CD8+ T cells from PBMCs. The chain is built from TRBV2 and TRBJ2-1; 10 bases map to TRBD1. The TCR comes from a human donor in good health (CMV status not recorded). Some clones in this sample may be carry-over from other donors' samples. The CDR3 DNA is TGTGCCAGCCCCGAGCCAGGGACAGGGGTCAATGAGCAGTTCTTC. Its translation is CASPEPGTGVNEQFF.